This TCR beta chain was documented in a study of long-term antiretroviral therapy in people with HIV. In germline, CDR1 is MGHRA, CDR2 YSYEKL. Germline trimming cut 4 bases from V and 6 bases from J; bases unmatched to any gene: 14. CDR3 length equals 17 residues. A v3.0 immunoSEQ assay was performed at survey level. The protocol was immunoSEQ multiplex PCR, while the TCRdb copy is restricted to in-frame clones and leaves out a portion. The sample has 20,000 to 30,000 clones; approximately 81% are singletons. The chain joins TRBV4-1 to TRBJ2-3; 9 bases fit TRBD1. The origin of this receptor is a man aged 35 to 55 with HIV. This specimen consisted of unsorted PBMCs, obtained 2.3 years after starting antiretroviral therapy. The CDR3 DNA reads TGCGCCAGCAGCCGAACATTTACAGGGGGCGCAACCGATACGCAGTATTTT. Translated, it gives CASSRTFTGGATDTQYF.